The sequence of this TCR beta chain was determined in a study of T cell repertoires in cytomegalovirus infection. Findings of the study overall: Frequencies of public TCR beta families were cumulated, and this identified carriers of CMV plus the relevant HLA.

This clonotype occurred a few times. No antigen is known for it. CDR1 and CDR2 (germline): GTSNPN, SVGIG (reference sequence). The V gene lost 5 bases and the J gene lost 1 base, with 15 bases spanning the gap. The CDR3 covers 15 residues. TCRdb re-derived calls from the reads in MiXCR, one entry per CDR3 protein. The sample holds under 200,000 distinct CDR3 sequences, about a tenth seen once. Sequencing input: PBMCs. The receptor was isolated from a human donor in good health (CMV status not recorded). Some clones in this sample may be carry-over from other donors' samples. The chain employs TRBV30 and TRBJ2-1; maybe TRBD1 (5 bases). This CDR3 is CAWLDQGRSYNEQFF. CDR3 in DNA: TGTGCCTGGCTGGATCAGGGTCGGTCCTACAATGAGCAGTTCTTC. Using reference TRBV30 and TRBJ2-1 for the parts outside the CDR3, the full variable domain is SQTIHQWPATLVQPVGSPLSLECTVEGTSNPNLYWYRQAAGRGLQLLFYSVGIGQISSEVPQNLSASRPQDRQFILSSKKLLLSDSGFYLCAWLDQGRSYNEQFFGPGTRLTVL.